What follows are 25 T cell receptor beta chains derived from one specimen sequenced in a study of blood T cell repertoires in COVID-19. Generated by immunoSEQ multiplex PCR, the TCRdb table keeps only in-frame clones and is missing some. The sample lists some 330,000 clones, approximately 89% occurring once. What was sequenced was peripheral blood. The receptors stem from a woman aged 25-40 years with COVID-19, enrolled during active disease.

This clone is a singleton in its sample. The gene calls are TRBV27 and TRBJ1-1; no clear D. The CDR3 is 11 amino acids. The V end lost 11 bases, the J end lost 5 bases, and 12 bases lay between the germline ends. Germline V lookup: CDR1 MNHEY, CDR2 SMNVEV (reference sequence). CDR3 coding DNA: TGTGCCGCATCGGGTGGGACTGAAGCTTTCTTT. Encoded protein: CAASGGTEAFF.

V usage is TRBV30 and J usage is TRBJ2-2, with D perhaps matching TRBD1 (6 bases). Trimming removed 3 bases from V and 1 base from J, with 6 bases in between. The V gene's germline CDR1 is GTSNPN and CDR2 SVGIG (reference sequence). The length of the CDR3 is 13 residues. CDR3 residues: CAWRGQNTGELFF. The CDR3 nucleotides read TGTGCCTGGAGGGGACAGAACACCGGGGAGCTGTTTTTT.

The chain couples TRBV2 to TRBJ1-6, with D perhaps TRBD1 (5 bases). V gave up 6 bases and J gave up 7 bases, with 16 bases separating them. CDR1 and CDR2 from the germline V gene are SNHLY and FYNNEI. There are 15 residues in the CDR3. CDR3 loop: CASRMVMGGNSPLHF. For the CDR3, the DNA is TGTGCCAGCAGGATGGTGATGGGGGGGAATTCACCCCTCCACTTT.

This CDR3 is CASSLRHTDEAFF. CDR3 bases: TGTGCCAGCAGTCTTCGCCATACTGATGAAGCTTTCTTT. The chain combines TRBV7-3 with TRBJ1-1; no clear D. The CDR3 totals 13 residues. Germline V gene sequence: CDR1 SGHTA, CDR2 FQGTGA. V shed 6 bases and J shed 7 bases, with 15 bases lying between them.

V and J are TRBV2 and TRBJ1-2, with 8 bases fitting TRBD1. V lost 9 bases and J lost 4; bases outside the gene matches: 13. Looked up from germline, CDR1 is SNHLY and CDR2 is FYNNEI. There are 15 residues in the CDR3. Written as DNA, the CDR3 is TGTGCCAGTCGATCCGGACAGGGCCGGGGCTATGGCTACACCTTC. Translation gives CASRSGQGRGYGYTF.

The chain employs TRBV2 and TRBJ2-1; 7 nucleotides line up with TRBD2. The length of the CDR3 is 11 residues. Germline CDR1 SNHLY, CDR2 FYNNEI. The CDR3: CATRGGNEQFF. The CDR3 coding sequence is TGTGCTACACGGGGAGGGAATGAGCAGTTCTTC.

This chain connects TRBV19 to TRBJ1-2; D remains ambiguous. Germline lookup yields CDR1 LNHDA and CDR2 SQIVND (reference sequence). V dropped 5 bases and J dropped 8 bases, with 18 bases sitting between them. The CDR3 covers 14 residues. CDR3 sequence: CASSATAGVGGYTF. In DNA, the CDR3 is TGTGCCAGTAGTGCGACCGCCGGGGTCGGAGGCTACACCTTC.

This chain links TRBV5-4 with TRBJ2-7, with D maybe TRBD1 (5 bases). CDR1 and CDR2 from the germline V gene are SGHNT and YYREEE (reference sequence). V lost 1 base and J 1 base, leaving 6 bases between the germline ends. The CDR3 consists of 13 residues. The CDR3 loop reads CASSLQGSYEQYF. CDR3 coding DNA: TGTGCCAGCAGCTTGCAGGGATCCTACGAGCAGTACTTC.

The sample holds one count of this clone. The rearrangement uses TRBV2 and TRBJ2-7; 9 positions agree with TRBD1. The CDR3 runs to 15 residues. Unmatched junction bases numbered 10, after V lost 7 bases and J lost 3 bases. Germline CDR1 reads SNHLY; CDR2 reads FYNNEI. CDR3 bases: TGTGCCAGCACACTCGGGACAGGGTTTATCTACGAGCAGTACGTC. Its translation: CASTLGTGFIYEQYV.

About this clone: It may be a read error: a sequence one base away is much more abundant. This sequence joins TRBV5-1 and TRBJ1-6, with 9 bases fitting TRBD1. Unmatched junction bases numbered 1, after V lost 1 base and J lost 5 bases. CDR1 is SGHRS, CDR2 YFSETQ, per germline. There are 15 residues in the CDR3. CDR3: CASSLRTGDNSPLHF. The CDR3 DNA sequence: TGCGCCAGCAGCTTGAGGACAGGGGATAATTCACCCCTCCACTTT.

This chain's CDR3 is CASSLGVGGRGGYTF. CDR3 sequence (DNA): TGCGCCAGCAGCTTGGGGGTTGGGGGCCGAGGTGGCTACACCTTC. The chain combines TRBV5-1 with TRBJ1-2; a weak D match, TRBD1 (6 bases). Germline V CDR1 and CDR2: SGHRS, YFSETQ. V was trimmed by 0 bases and J by 7 bases, leaving 16 bases between them. The CDR3 runs to 15 residues. Together with reference TRBV5-1 and TRBJ1-2, the CDR3 gives the full variable domain: KAGVTQTPRYLIKTRGQQVTLSCSPISGHRSVSWYQQTPGQGLQFLFEYFSETQRNKGNFPGRFSGRQFSNSRSEMNVSTLELGDSALYLCASSLGVGGRGGYTFGSGTRLTVV.

This chain joins TRBV5-1 and TRBJ2-2; possible D gene TRBD1, 6 bases. This CDR3 spans 16 amino acids. The V and J ends lost 0 bases and 3 bases respectively, with 12 bases between them. The germline CDR1 and CDR2 sequences are SGHRS and YFSETQ. The DNA of the CDR3 is TGCGCCAGCAGCTTGGACCCGACAGGAGACACCGGGGAGCTGTTTTTT. Amino acids: CASSLDPTGDTGELFF.

The chain couples TRBV12-3 or TRBV12-4 to TRBJ2-7; 7 nucleotides align to TRBD1. The CDR3 has 12 residues. V was clipped by 6 bases and J by 4 bases; unmatched bases: 3. The DNA for the CDR3 is TGTGCCAGCAGGGAACAGGGGTACGAGCAGTACTTC. Amino acids: CASREQGYEQYF.

This chain connects TRBV6-4 to TRBJ1-2; D gene uncertain. CDR3 length: 15 amino acids. Germline V CDR1 and CDR2: MRHNA, SNTAGT. V shed 6 bases and J shed 1 base, with 15 bases lying between them. DNA for the CDR3: TGTGCCAGCAGAGGCGGAATTACTAATAACTATGGCTACACCTTC. This sequence encodes CASRGGITNNYGYTF.

The chain links TRBV15 to TRBJ1-4; the match to TRBD1 covers 7 bases. Germline V gene sequence: CDR1 LNHNV, CDR2 YYDKDF (reference sequence). With 1 base clipped from V and 6 bases from J, the junction kept 11 bases outside the gene matches. This CDR3 is 17 amino acids long. CDR3 in DNA: TGTGCCACCAGCAGAGCCGGACAGGCACAGGTTTATGAAAAACTGTTTTTT. Its translation is CATSRAGQAQVYEKLFF.

This rearrangement joins TRBV7-6 to TRBJ2-5, with 8 bases that match TRBD2. The V and J ends lost 1 base and 1 base, in that order; junction bases with no gene match: 2. This CDR3 spans 15 amino acids. From germline, CDR1 is SGHVS and CDR2 FNYEAQ. CDR3 DNA: TGTGCCAGCAGCTTAGAAGCGGGGGTCCAAGAGACCCAGTACTTC. Protein sequence: CASSLEAGVQETQYF.

The chain recombines TRBV5-1 with TRBJ1-2; D uncertain. With 0 bases removed from V and 0 bases from J, the gap between germline ends came to 12 bases. The CDR3 contains 16 residues. Germline CDR1 and CDR2: SGHRS and YFSETQ. The CDR3: CASSLGLRRSNYGYTF. CDR3 nucleotide sequence: TGCGCCAGCAGCTTGGGACTCCGGCGATCTAACTATGGCTACACCTTC.

V usage is TRBV2 and J usage is TRBJ1-1; no clear D gene. Germline V gene lookup returns CDR1 SNHLY and CDR2 FYNNEI. The CDR3 covers 11 residues. V lost 7 bases and J lost 5, with 8 bases in between. In DNA form, the CDR3 reads TGTGCCAGCAATCGAGAGACTGAAGCTTTCTTT. Encoded protein: CASNRETEAFF.

The rearrangement joins TRBV12-3 or TRBV12-4 to TRBJ1-1, with D possibly matching TRBD1 (6 bases). CDR3 size: 13 residues. Trimming took 9 bases from V and 8 from J, leaving 19 bases between them. CDR3 nucleotide sequence: TGTGCCAGTGGAGACAGGCCCAACATAGAAGCTTTCTTT. It yields the protein CASGDRPNIEAFF.

This clone was counted a few times. The rearrangement links TRBV29-1 to TRBJ1-4, with D unresolved. CDR1 and CDR2 from the germline V gene are SQVTM and ANQGSEA. V dropped 4 bases and J dropped 8 bases, with 17 bases sitting between them. This CDR3 comprises 14 residues. DNA for the CDR3: TGCAGCGTTGTTTTAGAAGGGAGTCGAGAAAAACTGTTTTTT. Translating it yields CSVVLEGSREKLFF.

The chain joins TRBV3-1 (or the pseudogene TRBV3-2) to TRBJ2-6; 9 positions match TRBD1. After removal of 5 bases from V and 4 bases from J, the junction contained 6 bases not matched to a gene. CDR3 length equals 16 residues. In germline, CDR1 is LGHDT, CDR2 YNNKEL (reference sequence). The CDR3 DNA follows: TGTGCCAGCAGCTACAGGGGGCGGCCAGGGGCCAACGTCCTGACTTTC. Translated, it gives CASSYRGRPGANVLTF.

The rearrangement joins TRBV2 to TRBJ1-1; 7 nucleotides line up with TRBD1. CDR1 is SNHLY and CDR2 is FYNNEI in the germline V gene. This CDR3 contains 15 residues. The V and J ends lost 6 bases and 0 bases, in that order; junction bases with no gene match: 7. CDR3 residues: CASRGTDNMNTEAFF. The CDR3 DNA reads as TGTGCCAGCAGGGGGACAGACAATATGAACACTGAAGCTTTCTTT.

The genes are TRBV7-9 and TRBJ2-3; 12 nucleotides align to TRBD1. The ends lost 2 bases at V and 5 bases at J; junction bases unmatched: 5. The CDR3 totals 16 residues. CDR1 is SEHNR and CDR2 is FQNEAQ in the germline V gene (reference sequence). The CDR3 DNA sequence: TGTGCCAGCAGCTTACTGGGACAGGGGGCAGAAGATACGCAGTATTTT. It is translated as CASSLLGQGAEDTQYF.

The CDR3 reads CASSIQLTANTEAFF. The CDR3 DNA follows: TGTGCCAGTAGTATTCAATTGACAGCGAACACTGAAGCTTTCTTT. The V call is TRBV19, the J call TRBJ1-1; possibly TRBD1 for D (5 bases). The CDR3 is 15 residues long. CDR1 and CDR2 from the germline V gene are LNHDA and SQIVND (reference sequence). The germline V and J ends were trimmed by 3 bases and 1 base, with 12 bases remaining between them.

This chain connects TRBV2 to TRBJ1-6; D possibly corresponds to TRBD1 (6 bases). V was clipped by 6 bases and J by 9 bases, with 9 bases between them. The CDR3 is made up of 12 amino acids. Germline CDR1 is SNHLY and CDR2 is FYNNEI. The CDR3 DNA reads as TGTGCCAGCAGCCTAGGGGGTTCACCCCTCCACTTT. Translating it yields CASSLGGSPLHF. Full variable domain (rest looked up from reference TRBV2 and TRBJ1-6): EPEVTQTPSHQVTQMGQEVILRCVPISNHLYFYWYRQILGQKVEFLVSFYNNEISEKSEIFDDQFSVERPDGSNFTLKIRSTKLEDSAMYFCASSLGGSPLHFGNGTRLTVT.